These 30 T cell receptor beta chains were sequenced from one sample in a study of response to subunit inactivated influenza vaccine. TCRdb recomputed calls from the RT-PCR reads with MiXCR, one row per CDR3 protein. The profile shows a few hundred thousand distinct CDR3 sequences, approximately 7.7% of them singletons. The sample here was PBMCs from blood, taken around 2 years after vaccination. The receptors here all came from a man between 50 and 75 years old who received an inactivated influenza vaccine.

The chain couples TRBV12-3 or TRBV12-4 to TRBJ1-1; D possibly corresponds to TRBD1 (5 bases). This CDR3 is built from 14 residues. The germline V and J ends were trimmed by 6 bases and 1 base, with 12 bases remaining between them. CDR3 region: CASSPQGPNTEAFF. The DNA for the CDR3 is TGTGCCAGCAGCCCCCAGGGACCGAACACTGAAGCTTTCTTT.

This clonotype occurred a few times. J is TRBJ2-5 and V is TRBV5-8; D is unresolved. CDR3 length: 14 residues. Germline values: CDR1 SGHTS, CDR2 YDEGEE. V lost 1 base to trimming and J lost 0 bases, with 7 bases between them. The CDR3, as DNA: TGTGCCAGCAGCTTGCCGACGTACCAAGAGACCCAGTACTTC. This gives the protein CASSLPTYQETQYF.

The rearrangement joins TRBV3-1 to TRBJ1-5, with D uncertain. The CDR3 loop spans 16 amino acids. Between the trimmed V and J ends, which lost 1 base and 0 bases, there was a span of 10 bases. Germline-derived CDR1 and CDR2 are LGHDT and YNNKEL (reference sequence). For the CDR3, the DNA is TGTGCCAGCAGCCAAGGGGCTGGGCCTAGCAATCAGCCCCAGCATTTT. This encodes CASSQGAGPSNQPQHF. The full variable domain, with the rest looked up from reference TRBV3-1 and TRBJ1-5, is DTAVSQTPKYLVTQMGNDKSIKCEQNLGHDTMYWYKQDSKKFLKIMFSYNNKELIINETVPNRFSPKSPDKAHLNLHINSLELGDSAVYFCASSQGAGPSNQPQHFGDGTRLSIL.

The chain carries TRBV6-1 and TRBJ1-1, with D uncertain. V was pared by 7 bases and J by 6 bases, with 18 bases between. This CDR3 has 14 residues. The V gene's germline CDR1 is MNHNS and CDR2 SASEGT. DNA of the CDR3: TGTGCCAGCACTCCGGGAGGAGGAGCGTCTGAAGCTTTCTTT. Its translation is CASTPGGGASEAFF.

This rearrangement joins TRBV20-1 to TRBJ2-3, with D possibly matching TRBD1 (7 bases). V was trimmed by 5 bases and J by 1 base, leaving 13 bases between them. Per germline, CDR1 DFQATT and CDR2 SNEGSKA (reference sequence). This CDR3 has 14 amino acids. This CDR3 reads CSAGGGLGTDTQYF. The CDR3 region has the DNA TGCAGTGCTGGAGGGGGCTTGGGCACAGATACGCAGTATTTT.

This clonotype has at least ten counts. This chain connects TRBV11-2 to TRBJ2-7; D is perhaps TRBD1 (6 bases). CDR3 length: 17 residues. Trimming removed 0 bases from V and 7 bases from J, with 22 bases in between. Germline CDR1 SGHAT, CDR2 FQNNGV. DNA of the CDR3: TGTGCCAGCAGCTTAGATCTAATTTGGGGGAATAGGGGGGAGCAGTACTTC. Translated: CASSLDLIWGNRGEQYF.

This clonotype was detected only a few times. The chain has TRBV27 and TRBJ2-7; D possibly corresponds to TRBD2 (6 bases). The CDR3 is 17 residues long. V was shortened by 0 bases and J by 4 bases, with 19 bases between the two germline ends. Germline CDR1 MNHEY, CDR2 SMNVEV (reference sequence). The CDR3 DNA reads TGTGCCAGCAGTTTATCGTCCCCCCGGCGGGGATCTTACGAGCAGTACTTC. Protein sequence: CASSLSSPRRGSYEQYF.

This clonotype was seen many times. V usage is TRBV12-3 or TRBV12-4 and J usage is TRBJ1-5; D unresolved. V was trimmed by 11 bases and J by 2 bases, leaving 13 bases between them. This CDR3 contains 13 residues. The CDR3 coding sequence is TGTGCCTCCTCGGCCCATCGCAATCAGCCCCAGCATTTT. It yields the protein CASSAHRNQPQHF.

This clonotype was counted only a few times. This chain connects TRBV24-1 to TRBJ2-2, with D unclear. This CDR3 has 12 amino acids. Germline lookup yields CDR1 KGHDR and CDR2 SFDVKD. The V end lost 6 bases, the J end lost 6 bases, and 7 bases lay between the germline ends. The chain's CDR3 is CATSLGPGELFF. The CDR3 DNA reads as TGTGCCACCAGTCTGGGTCCCGGGGAGCTGTTTTTT.

The chain employs TRBV28 and TRBJ1-1; maybe TRBD1 (6 bases). This CDR3 comprises 11 residues. CDR1 and CDR2 from the germline V gene are MDHEN and SYDVKM. Trimming shortened V by 8 bases and J by 11 bases, and 15 bases separated the two germline ends. This CDR3 is CASGAWDTAFF. Here the CDR3 DNA reads TGTGCCAGCGGGGCCTGGGACACCGCTTTCTTT.

This clonotype was seen ten or more times. Relative to the germline gene, one junction end is altered; a read error may explain this. This rearrangement joins TRBV2 to TRBJ2-5, with a tentative D call TRBD2 (5 bases). The length of the CDR3 is 15 residues. Per the germline V gene, CDR1 is SNHLY and CDR2 is FYNNEI. The DNA for the CDR3 is TGTGCCAGCACTGAAGGTCGGGGTCCCCAAGAGACCCAGTACTTC. It translates to CASTEGRGPQETQYF.

This clonotype has only a few counts. The genes are TRBV30 and TRBJ2-1; D gene uncertain. The V gene's germline CDR1 is GTSNPN and CDR2 SVGIG (reference sequence). The V and J ends lost 2 bases and 4 bases respectively, with 9 bases between them. The CDR3 has 13 amino acids. The CDR3 region has the DNA TGTGCCTGGAGTACCAGCAGGTACAATGAGCAGTTCTTC. Protein: CAWSTSRYNEQFF.

In its sample, this clonotype was seen a few times. V is TRBV7-2 and J is TRBJ2-7; D gene ambiguous. The CDR3 is 14 residues long. CDR1 and CDR2 from the germline V gene are SGHTA and FQGNSA. V was pared by 4 bases and J by 2 bases, with 12 bases between. The CDR3 coding sequence is TGTGCCAGCAGCTATTCCAGGACCCCCTACGAGCAGTACTTC. Protein: CASSYSRTPYEQYF.

A note on this clonotype: A read error is possible here, since a much larger clone lies one base away. The DNA of the CDR3 is TGTGCCAGCAGTTTAAGCCTAGCGGGGGTGCAATACAATGAGCAGTCCTTC. It yields the protein CASSLSLAGVQYNEQSF. The chain recombines TRBV27 with TRBJ2-1, with 10 bases identical to TRBD2. Germline V gene sequence: CDR1 MNHEY, CDR2 SMNVEV (reference sequence). The CDR3 totals 17 residues.

CDR3 sequence reads: CATSRDSQGTYEQYF. The CDR3 DNA sequence: TGTGCCACCAGCAGAGATTCCCAGGGAACCTACGAGCAGTACTTC. V usage is TRBV15 and J usage is TRBJ2-7; weak D call: TRBD1 (5 bases). The CDR3 loop spans 15 amino acids. V was cut by 0 bases and J by 2 bases, with 11 bases left in between. Germline lookup yields CDR1 LNHNV and CDR2 YYDKDF (reference sequence). The complete variable domain, with remaining parts taken from reference TRBV15 and TRBJ2-7, reads DAMVIQNPRYQVTQFGKPVTLSCSQTLNHNVMYWYQQKSSQAPKLLFHYYDKDFNNEADTPDNFQSRRPNTSFCFLDIRSPGLGDTAMYLCATSRDSQGTYEQYFGPGTRLTVT.

Only a few counts were recorded for this clonotype. The gene calls are TRBV11-2 and TRBJ2-7; the D gene is possibly TRBD1 (5 bases). There are 16 residues in the CDR3. Germline V lookup: CDR1 SGHAT, CDR2 FQNNGV. V lost 4 bases and J lost 0, with 16 bases in between. For the CDR3, the DNA is TGTGCCAGCAGCTCGTATAAGGGGCCCAGCTCCTACGAGCAGTACTTC. As protein: CASSSYKGPSSYEQYF.

The chain uses TRBV20-1 and TRBJ1-1, with D unresolved. Germline V gives CDR1 DFQATT, CDR2 SNEGSKA (reference sequence). The CDR3 loop spans 14 amino acids. V lost 0 bases to trimming and J lost 0 bases, with 8 bases between them. DNA of the CDR3: TGCAGTGCTAGAGATAATACACTGAACACTGAAGCTTTCTTT. Its translation is CSARDNTLNTEAFF.

V usage is TRBV6-5 and J usage is TRBJ2-7, with 8 bases aligning to TRBD1. The V gene's germline CDR1 is MNHEY and CDR2 SVGAGI. The CDR3 is 14 residues long. Trimming at V came to 3 bases and at J to 4 bases, leaving 5 bases not matched to a gene. The CDR3 is CASSYYRGEYEQYF. In DNA, the CDR3 is TGTGCCAGCAGTTATTACAGGGGGGAATACGAGCAGTACTTC.

This clonotype was observed a few times. The gene calls are TRBV12-3 or TRBV12-4 and TRBJ2-1; 7 nucleotides align to TRBD2. The CDR3 sequence is 14 residues long. The junction had 9 bases not matched to a gene; V was cut back by 8 bases and J by 5 bases. CDR3 bases: TGTGCCAGCTTCTTGGCGGGAGTCGACAATGAGCAGTTCTTC. It translates to CASFLAGVDNEQFF.

This clonotype was recorded at least ten times. The chain carries TRBV5-1 and TRBJ2-7, with a weak D call TRBD2 (5 bases). The germline CDR1 and CDR2 sequences are SGHRS and YFSETQ. This CDR3 has 12 residues. V lost 4 bases and J lost 4, with 9 bases in between. CDR3 amino acids: CASSDYGYEQYF. The CDR3 region has the DNA TGCGCCAGCAGCGACTACGGTTACGAGCAGTACTTC.

The chain combines TRBV4-3 with TRBJ2-4, with D tentatively TRBD1 (5 bases). V lost 4 bases and J 1 base, leaving 11 bases between the germline ends. The germline V gene encodes CDR1 LGHNA and CDR2 YSLEER. The CDR3 extends over 15 amino acids. DNA for the CDR3: TGCGCCAGCAGCCTGACAGTTGCGGCCAAAAACATTCAGTACTTC. Translated, it gives CASSLTVAAKNIQYF.

Of note for this clonotype: Germline is not matched at one junction end, which may reflect a read error. The CDR3 DNA sequence: TGCAGTGCGTTTTTAGGAGGGGGGACAGGGTTGGCCGAGCAGGACTTC. Encoded protein: CSAFLGGGTGLAEQDF. This sequence joins TRBV20-1 and TRBJ2-7, with TRBD1 matching 9 bases. CDR3 length: 16 residues. CDR1 is DFQATT, CDR2 SNEGSKA, per germline (reference sequence).

This clonotype was detected only a few times. The chain joins TRBV20-1 to TRBJ1-6; D is possibly TRBD1 (5 bases). V was shortened by 8 bases and J by 4 bases, with 15 bases between the two germline ends. CDR3 length: 14 amino acids. Germline CDR1 is DFQATT and CDR2 is SNEGSKA (reference sequence). CDR3 sequence reads: CSLYRDSYNSPLHF. For the CDR3, the DNA is TGCAGTTTATACCGGGACTCGTATAATTCACCCCTCCACTTT.

By sample fraction, this clonotype is medium-sized (0.01 to 0.1%). The V gene is TRBV12-3 or TRBV12-4, the J gene TRBJ2-5; a possible D gene is TRBD1 (6 bases). Trimming stripped 3 bases from V and 5 bases from J, with 16 bases between. This CDR3 has 15 residues. This CDR3 is CASSFAVGQGETQYF. CDR3 DNA: TGTGCCAGCAGTTTTGCGGTGGGCCAGGGGGAGACCCAGTACTTC.

This clonotype has only one observation. The chain is built from TRBV6-1 and TRBJ2-5, with a possible D match to TRBD1 (5 bases). The CDR3 length is 15 residues. V gave up 5 bases and J gave up 2 bases, with 15 bases separating them. Germline V gives CDR1 MNHNS, CDR2 SASEGT. CDR3 DNA: TGTGCCAGCAGTACAAGGATTGACAGACAAGAGACCCAGTACTTC. This sequence encodes CASSTRIDRQETQYF.

This clonotype was seen more than once but under ten times. V usage is TRBV20-1 and J usage is TRBJ2-2; 9 bases line up with TRBD1. V lost 6 bases to trimming and J lost 7 bases; unmatched junction nucleotides: 9. Per germline, CDR1 DFQATT and CDR2 SNEGSKA (reference sequence). The CDR3 has 14 amino acids. CDR3 amino acids: CSARSQGAGGELFF. The CDR3 DNA reads as TGCAGTGCCAGATCACAGGGGGCCGGCGGGGAGCTGTTTTTT.

This clonotype was observed a few times. The rearrangement joins TRBV20-1 to TRBJ2-5; D might be TRBD2 (6 bases). The CDR3 spans 13 residues. CDR1 is DFQATT and CDR2 is SNEGSKA in the germline V gene (reference sequence). With 3 bases removed from V and 6 bases from J, the gap between germline ends came to 14 bases. The chain's CDR3 is CSASGSHTQTQYF. For the CDR3, the DNA is TGCAGTGCTAGCGGGAGCCACACGCAGACCCAGTACTTC.

This chain uses TRBV7-2 with TRBJ2-7, with unresolved D. This CDR3 spans 15 amino acids. Germline V gene sequence: CDR1 SGHTA, CDR2 FQGNSA. Trimming cost V 5 bases and J 3 bases, with 17 bases left between them. The CDR3 DNA sequence: TGTGCCAGCAGCCCAACCAGATCAACGCTCTACGAGCAGTACTTC. This codes for CASSPTRSTLYEQYF.

This chain connects TRBV6-1 to TRBJ2-7; TRBD1 matches 7 bases. Looked up from germline, CDR1 is MNHNS and CDR2 is SASEGT. Trimming removed 2 bases from V and 3 bases from J; junction bases left unmatched: 7. This CDR3 comprises 15 residues. The CDR3 protein is CASSEPGTVIYEQYF. DNA for the CDR3: TGTGCCAGCAGTGAACCCGGGACAGTCATCTACGAGCAGTACTTC.

This clonotype appeared many times. The CDR3 nucleotides read TGTGCCAGCAGCCAAGATGACTACGAGCAGTACTTC. Its protein is CASSQDDYEQYF. The chain couples TRBV3-1 to TRBJ2-7; D remains unclear. There are 12 residues in the CDR3. Germline V lookup: CDR1 LGHDT, CDR2 YNNKEL (reference sequence). V lost 0 bases and J 3 bases, leaving 3 bases between the germline ends.